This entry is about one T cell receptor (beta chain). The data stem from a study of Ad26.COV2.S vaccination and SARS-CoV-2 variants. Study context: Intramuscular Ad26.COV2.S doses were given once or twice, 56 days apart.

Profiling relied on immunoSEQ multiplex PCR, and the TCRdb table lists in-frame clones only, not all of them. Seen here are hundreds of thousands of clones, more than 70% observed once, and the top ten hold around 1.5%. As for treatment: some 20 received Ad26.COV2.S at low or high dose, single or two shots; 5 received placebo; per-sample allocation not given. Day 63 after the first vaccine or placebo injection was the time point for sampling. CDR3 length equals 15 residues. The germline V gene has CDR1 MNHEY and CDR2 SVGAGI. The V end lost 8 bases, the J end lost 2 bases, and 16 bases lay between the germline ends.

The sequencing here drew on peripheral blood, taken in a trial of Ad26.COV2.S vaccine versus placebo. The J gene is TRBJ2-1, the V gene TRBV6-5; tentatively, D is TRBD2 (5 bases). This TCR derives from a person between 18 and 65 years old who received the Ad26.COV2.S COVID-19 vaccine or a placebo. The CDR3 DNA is TGTGCCAGCGGTAGCTGGAGGATCGCCTACAATGAGCAGTTCTTC. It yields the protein CASGSWRIAYNEQFF.